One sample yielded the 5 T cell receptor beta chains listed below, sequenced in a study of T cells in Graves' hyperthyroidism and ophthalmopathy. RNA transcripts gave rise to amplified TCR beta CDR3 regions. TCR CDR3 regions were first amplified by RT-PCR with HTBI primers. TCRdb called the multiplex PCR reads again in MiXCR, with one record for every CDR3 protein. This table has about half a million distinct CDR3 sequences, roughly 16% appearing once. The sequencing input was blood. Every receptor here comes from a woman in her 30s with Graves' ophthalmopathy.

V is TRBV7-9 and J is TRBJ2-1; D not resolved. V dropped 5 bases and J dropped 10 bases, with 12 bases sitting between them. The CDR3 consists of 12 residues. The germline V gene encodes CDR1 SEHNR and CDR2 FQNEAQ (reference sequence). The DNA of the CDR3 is TGTGCCAGCAGCGGGTCATATGGGGAGCAGTTCTTC. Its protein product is CASSGSYGEQFF.

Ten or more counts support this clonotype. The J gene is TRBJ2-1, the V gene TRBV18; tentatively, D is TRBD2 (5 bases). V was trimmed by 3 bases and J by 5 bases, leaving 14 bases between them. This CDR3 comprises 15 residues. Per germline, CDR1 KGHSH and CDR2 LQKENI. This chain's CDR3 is CASSPVDGGHNEQFF. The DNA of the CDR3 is TGTGCCAGCTCACCCGTAGACGGAGGCCACAATGAGCAGTTCTTC.

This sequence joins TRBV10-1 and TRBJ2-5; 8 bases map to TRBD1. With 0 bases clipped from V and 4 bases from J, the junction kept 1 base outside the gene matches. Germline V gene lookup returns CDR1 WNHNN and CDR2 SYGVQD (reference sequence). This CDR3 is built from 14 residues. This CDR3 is CASSESQGAETQYF. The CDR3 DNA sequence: TGCGCCAGCAGTGAGTCTCAGGGGGCAGAGACCCAGTACTTC.

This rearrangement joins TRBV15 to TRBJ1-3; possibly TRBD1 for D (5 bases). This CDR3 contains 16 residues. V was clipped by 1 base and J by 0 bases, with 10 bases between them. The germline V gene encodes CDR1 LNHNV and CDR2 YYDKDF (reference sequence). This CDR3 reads CATSRALTDSGNTIYF. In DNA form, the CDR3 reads TGTGCCACCAGCAGAGCCTTGACAGACTCTGGAAACACCATATATTTT.

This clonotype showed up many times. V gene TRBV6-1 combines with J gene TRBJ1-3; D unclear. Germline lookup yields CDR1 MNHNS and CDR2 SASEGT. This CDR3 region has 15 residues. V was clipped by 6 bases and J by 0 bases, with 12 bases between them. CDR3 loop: CASRVDTYSGNTIYF. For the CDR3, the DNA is TGTGCCAGCAGGGTGGATACCTACTCTGGAAACACCATATATTTT.